This T cell receptor beta chain derives from a study of blood T cell repertoires in COVID-19 (dated by TCRdb to about 2020). Background on the whole study: Samples from collaborators originated in the United States, Italy and Spain and spanned both the acute and convalescent phases of COVID-19. Nearly every sample came with metadata listing a de-identified subject ID, COVID-19 status, age in years and sex. Where HLA class I and class II types were available, the types were taken from metadata supplied by the sample provider, not from assay-based typing. The repertoires were released in a freely available public database intended as a resource for research on the immune response to SARS-CoV-2. The material from the prospective study consisted of cDNA or gDNA derived from T cells, B-cell-depleted T cells, or PBMCs. The samples were drawn from two sources: the first 160 participants of the ongoing ImmuneRACE study, and approximately 1,300 subjects contributed by 6 global collaborators. Deeply sampled blood TCRbeta repertoires from subjects exposed to, actively infected with, or recovered from COVID-19 were included in the dataset.

Collaborating institutions collected whole blood in K2EDTA tubes following their own protocols. For TCRbeta analysis, collaborator samples were shipped as frozen whole blood, as isolated PBMCs, or as DNA extracted from either sample type. Regarding this clone: The antigen it binds to is not known. No base quality information exists; no much larger clone differs at one position.

The immunoSEQ Assay, a bias-controlled multiplex PCR, was used to amplify TCRbeta CDR3 regions from genomic DNA. In the source study's methods: The number of nucleated cells in each sample was estimated from the amplification of reference gene primers within the assay. To quantify the absolute abundance of each unique TCRbeta CDR3 rearrangement, sequence reads were collapsed and filtered. For each sample, productive Simpson clonality was calculated as the square root of Simpson's diversity index over productive rearrangements. TCRdb's version of the immuneACCESS table is confined to in-frame rearrangements and falls short of the full clone set. An unresolved V gene accounts for under half of the shortfall where checked; the remainder is of unknown origin. V and J calls and clone size are given by that table; D and trimming were obtained from the DNA. This sample lists approximately 18,000 clones; about three quarters were detected once. In total, the top ten clones hold over 7.5% of the sample.

CDR1 is given as LGHNA and CDR2 as YNFKEQ, both from the germline V gene. Cut back by 1 base and 3 bases, the V and J ends lie 10 bases apart. The CDR3 holds 14 amino acids from the cysteine to the phenylalanine. Only the CDR3 part of the read is kept: 42 bases, read in frame from the first base. Overall study results and their limits: Clinical and demographic metadata were provided uncurated, with the amount varying by source and participant.

The sequence joins TRBV4-2 to TRBJ2-7; TRBD2 is a weak D gene call, 6 bases matching. Sequenced sample: peripheral blood. The receptor comes from a man in his sixties with acute or convalescent COVID-19. DNA sequence: TGTGCCAGCAGCCAAGGGGTGGGGGGCTACGAGCAGTACTTC. Its translation reads: CASSQGVGGYEQYF.